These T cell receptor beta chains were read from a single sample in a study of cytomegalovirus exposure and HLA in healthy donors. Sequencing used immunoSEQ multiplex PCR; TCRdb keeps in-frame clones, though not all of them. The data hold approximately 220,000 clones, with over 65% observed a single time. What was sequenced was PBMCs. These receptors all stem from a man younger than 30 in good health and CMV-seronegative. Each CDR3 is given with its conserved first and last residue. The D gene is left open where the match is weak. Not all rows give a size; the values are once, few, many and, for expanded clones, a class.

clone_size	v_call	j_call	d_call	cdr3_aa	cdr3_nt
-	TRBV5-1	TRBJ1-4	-	CASSLQAANEKLFF	TGCGCCAGCAGCTTGCAGGCAGCTAATGAAAAACTGTTTTTT
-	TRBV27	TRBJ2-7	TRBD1	CASSLATGGEQYF	TGTGCCAGCAGTTTGGCCACAGGGGGCGAGCAGTACTTC
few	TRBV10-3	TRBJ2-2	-	CAISLASEGFAGELFF	TGTGCCATCAGCCTTGCTAGCGAGGGGTTCGCCGGGGAGCTGTTTTTT
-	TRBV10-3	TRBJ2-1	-	CAISEWRLGGSNEQFF	TGTGCCATCAGTGAGTGGAGACTAGGTGGATCCAATGAGCAGTTCTTC
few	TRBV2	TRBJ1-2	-	CASNKGANYGYTF	TGTGCCAGCAATAAGGGGGCTAACTATGGCTACACCTTC
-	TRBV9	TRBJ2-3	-	CASSVGSSPSTDTQYF	TGTGCCAGCAGCGTAGGAAGTAGCCCTAGCACAGATACGCAGTATTTT
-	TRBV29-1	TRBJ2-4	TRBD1	CSVNRGNIQYF	TGCAGCGTAAACAGGGGAAACATTCAGTACTTC
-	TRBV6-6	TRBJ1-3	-	CASSYSRGSGNTIYF	TGTGCCAGCAGTTACTCGAGAGGCTCTGGAAACACCATATATTTT
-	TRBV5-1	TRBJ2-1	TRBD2	CASTEAGGISYNEQFF	TGCGCCAGCACTGAGGCGGGAGGCATCTCCTACAATGAGCAGTTCTTC
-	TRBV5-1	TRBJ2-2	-	CASSPQQTTGELFF	TGCGCCAGCAGCCCACAGCAGACCACCGGGGAGCTGTTTTTT
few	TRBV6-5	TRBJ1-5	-	CASSYSGGGNQPQHF	TGTGCCAGCAGTTATTCGGGTGGAGGCAATCAGCCCCAGCATTTT
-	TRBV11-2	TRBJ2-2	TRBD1	CASSSGTGSPGELFF	TGTGCCAGCAGCTCAGGGACAGGTTCGCCCGGGGAGCTGTTTTTT
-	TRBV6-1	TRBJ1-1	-	CASIREGLNTEAFF	TGTGCCAGCATCCGTGAGGGACTCAACACTGAAGCTTTCTTT